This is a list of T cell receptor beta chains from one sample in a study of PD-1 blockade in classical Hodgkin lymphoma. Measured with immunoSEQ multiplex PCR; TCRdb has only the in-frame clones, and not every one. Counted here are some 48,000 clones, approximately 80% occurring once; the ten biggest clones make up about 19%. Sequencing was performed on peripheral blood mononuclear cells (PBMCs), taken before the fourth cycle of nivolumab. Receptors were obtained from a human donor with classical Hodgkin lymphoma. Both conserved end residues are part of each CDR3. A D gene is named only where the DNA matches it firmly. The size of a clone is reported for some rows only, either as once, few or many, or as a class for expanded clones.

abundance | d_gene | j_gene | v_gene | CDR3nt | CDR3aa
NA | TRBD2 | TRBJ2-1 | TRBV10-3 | TGTGCCATCAGTGAGTCGGCGGGGGGGCCTTATGAGCAGTTCTTC | CAISESAGGPYEQFF
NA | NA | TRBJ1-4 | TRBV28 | TGTGCCAGCAGCACTGACAGTAATGAAAAACTGTTTTTT | CASSTDSNEKLFF
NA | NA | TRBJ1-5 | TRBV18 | TGTGCCAGCTCACCACTCGGGCACAGTCTCAATCAGCCCCAGCATTTT | CASSPLGHSLNQPQHF
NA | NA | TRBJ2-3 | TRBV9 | TGTGCCAGCAGCGTAGCACGGGGGCGAAGCACAGATACGCAGTATTTT | CASSVARGRSTDTQYF
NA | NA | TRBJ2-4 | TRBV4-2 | TGTGCCAGCAGCCAAGGTTTGGAAAACATTCAGTACTTC | CASSQGLENIQYF
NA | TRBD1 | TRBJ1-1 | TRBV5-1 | TGCGCCAGCAGCGGGGTGGGACAGGCTCGTGAAGCTTTCTTT | CASSGVGQAREAFF
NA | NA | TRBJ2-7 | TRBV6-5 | TGTGCCAGCAGTTACGCCCAGGGTGGGAACGAGCAGTACTTC | CASSYAQGGNEQYF
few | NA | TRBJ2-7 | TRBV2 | TGTGCCAGCAGTGAACTGGGCGGCGACCGCCTGGACGAGCAGTACTTC | CASSELGGDRLDEQYF
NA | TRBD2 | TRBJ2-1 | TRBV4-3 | TGCGCCAGCAGCCAAGGAAGAGCGGGGGGGCGGGATGAGCAGTTCTTC | CASSQGRAGGRDEQFF
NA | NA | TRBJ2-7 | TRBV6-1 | TGTGCCAGCACTCCGCCGGACAGCCCTGCCTACGAGCAGTACTTC | CASTPPDSPAYEQYF
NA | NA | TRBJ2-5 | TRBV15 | TGTGCCACCAGCAGAGATCTGGAGACCCAGTACTTC | CATSRDLETQYF
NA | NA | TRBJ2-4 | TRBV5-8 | TGTGCCAGCGGGGGACTGCGGCTTGGGGACATTCAGTACTTC | CASGGLRLGDIQYF
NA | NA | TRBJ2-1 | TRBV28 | TGTGCCAGCAGTTTAGGGGGGAATGAGCAGTTCTTC | CASSLGGNEQFF
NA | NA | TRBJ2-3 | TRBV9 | TGTGCCAGCAGCGTCCGGACAGCTAGCACAGATACGCAGTATTTT | CASSVRTASTDTQYF
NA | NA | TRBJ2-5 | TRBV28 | TGTGCCAGCAGTTCAAGGACGGAGACCCAGTACTTC | CASSSRTETQYF
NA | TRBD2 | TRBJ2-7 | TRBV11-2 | TGTGCCAGCAGCTTAGAAGGGGAGGGAACCTACGAGCAGTACTTC | CASSLEGEGTYEQYF
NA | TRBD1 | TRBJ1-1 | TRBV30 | TGTGCCTGGAATCTGGGACAGATGAACACTGAAGCTTTCTTT | CAWNLGQMNTEAFF
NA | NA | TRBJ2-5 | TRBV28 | TGTGCCAGCAGCCCCTCGGGACGGGAGACCCAGTACTTC | CASSPSGRETQYF
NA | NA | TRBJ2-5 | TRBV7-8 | TGTGCCAGCAGCTTCGGTCCTCTAAGTTTCGAGACCCAGTACTTC | CASSFGPLSFETQYF
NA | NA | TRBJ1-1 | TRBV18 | TGTGCCAGCTCAGTCGCGGACGGGCATGAAGCTTTCTTT | CASSVADGHEAFF